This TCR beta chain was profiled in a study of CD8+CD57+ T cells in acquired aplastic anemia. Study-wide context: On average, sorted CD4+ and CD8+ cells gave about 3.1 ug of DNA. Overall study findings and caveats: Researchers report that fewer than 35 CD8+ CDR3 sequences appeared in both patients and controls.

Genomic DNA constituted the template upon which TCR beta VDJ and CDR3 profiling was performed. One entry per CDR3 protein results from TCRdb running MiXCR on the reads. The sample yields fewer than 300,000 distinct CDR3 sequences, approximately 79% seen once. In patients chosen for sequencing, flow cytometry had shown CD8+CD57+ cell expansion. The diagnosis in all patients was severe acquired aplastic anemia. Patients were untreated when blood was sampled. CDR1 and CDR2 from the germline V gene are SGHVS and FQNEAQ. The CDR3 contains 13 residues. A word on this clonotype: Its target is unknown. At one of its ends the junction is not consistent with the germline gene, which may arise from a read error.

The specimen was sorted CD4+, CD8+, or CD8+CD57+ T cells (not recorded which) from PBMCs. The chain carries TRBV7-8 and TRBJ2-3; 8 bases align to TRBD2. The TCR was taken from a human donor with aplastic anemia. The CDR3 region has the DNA TGTGCCAGCGGGTTAGCGGGAAGAGATAAGCAGTATTTT. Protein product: CASGLAGRDKQYF.